This TCR beta chain was documented in a study of identical twins. This clonotype was recorded a few times. J gave up 4 bases and V 6 bases, and 9 bases lay outside the gene matches. Per the germline V gene, CDR1 is MNHEY and CDR2 is SMNVEV (reference sequence). The CDR3 covers 15 residues. From the 5' RACE reads, TCRdb called clonotypes with MiXCR, one entry per CDR3 protein. The repertoire has roughly 1,500,000 distinct CDR3 sequences, about 30% of them found once; the top ten carry 0.25% to 0.3%. This chain uses TRBV27 with TRBJ2-5; 9 nucleotides agree with TRBD1. This clonotype originated in a newborn girl in good health. The sample consisted of cord blood. The chain's CDR3 is CASSTPGTGSETQYF. The CDR3 coding sequence is TGTGCCAGCAGCACCCCTGGGACAGGGTCAGAGACCCAGTACTTC.